The sample holds many counts of the clone carrying this TCR beta chain. Antigen: not known. TCRdb used MiXCR to reprocess the reads, holding one entry per CDR3 protein. The sample has 250,000 to 300,000 distinct CDR3 sequences; about 20% are singletons. The data are from a study of T cell repertoires in cytomegalovirus infection. The CDR3 spans 14 residues. Trimming pared 3 bases from V and 5 bases from J, leaving 8 bases between. General study findings and limits: HLA-C-restricted CMV-specific TCR beta clonotypes prevailed in the ex vivo response.

Sequencing was performed on cultured PBMCs, taken from culture after CMV antigen stimulation. The receptor was derived from a human donor in good health (CMV status not recorded). Some clones in this sample may be carry-over from other donors' samples. The rearrangement uses TRBV12-3 or TRBV12-4 and TRBJ1-6; no definite D call. The CDR3: CASSFGRNNSPLHF. The CDR3 DNA sequence: TGTGCCAGCAGTTTTGGGCGGAATAATTCACCCCTCCACTTT.